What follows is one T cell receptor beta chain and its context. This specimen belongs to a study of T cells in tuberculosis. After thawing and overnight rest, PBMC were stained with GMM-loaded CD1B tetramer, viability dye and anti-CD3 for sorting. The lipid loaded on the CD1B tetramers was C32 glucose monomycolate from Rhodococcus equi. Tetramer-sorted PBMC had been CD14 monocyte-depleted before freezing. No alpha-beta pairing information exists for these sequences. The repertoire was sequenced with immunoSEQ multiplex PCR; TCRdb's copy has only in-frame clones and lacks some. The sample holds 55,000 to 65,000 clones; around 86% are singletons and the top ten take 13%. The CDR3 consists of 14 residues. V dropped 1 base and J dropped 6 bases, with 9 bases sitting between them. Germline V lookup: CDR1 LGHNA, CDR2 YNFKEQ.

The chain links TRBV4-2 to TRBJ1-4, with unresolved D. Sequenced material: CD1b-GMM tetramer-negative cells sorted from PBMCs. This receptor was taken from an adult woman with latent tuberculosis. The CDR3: CASSQGEVDEKLFF. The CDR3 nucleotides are TGTGCCAGCAGCCAAGGGGAGGTGGATGAAAAACTGTTTTTT.